This record looks at one T cell receptor (beta chain) sequence and its context. The data belong to a study of response to subunit inactivated influenza vaccine. The CDR3 is made up of 16 amino acids. The germline V gene encodes CDR1 MNHEY and CDR2 SVGEGT. Trimming left V 0 bases short and J 3 bases short, with 15 bases between. MiXCR, run by TCRdb on the RT-PCR reads, gives a single entry per CDR3 protein. The sample carries just under 550,000 distinct CDR3 sequences, around a quarter recorded once. A further study also used this sample, focusing on T cells expressing NK-cell markers. That work adds: It was by 5'RACE template switching with UMIs that TCR beta cDNA was made. Cells sorted as CD3+CD56+NKG2C+, CD3+CD56+NKG2C- and CD3+CD56-NKG2C+ T cells supplied the TCR beta repertoires. Serological testing identified seven of the eight sequenced donors as HCMV-seropositive and one as seronegative.

The gene calls are TRBV6-2 or TRBV6-3 and TRBJ2-7, with TRBD1 as a possible D gene (6 bases). The sequencing here drew on CD4+ T cells sorted from PBMCs, taken roughly 12 days after vaccination. The receptor's source is a man aged 50 to 59 who received an inactivated influenza vaccine. This CDR3 is CASSYSILLQGYEQYF. CDR3 DNA: TGTGCCAGCAGTTACTCGATTTTGCTACAGGGCTACGAGCAGTACTTC.